This passage covers 19 T cell receptor beta chains from one sample sequenced in a study of blood T cells in healthy people across ages. Together with a sample-barcoded 5' primer, a J-beta primer mix was included in a second PCR lasting about 6 to 11 cycles. TCRdb re-called the 5' RACE reads through MiXCR, storing one row per CDR3 protein. This sample has hundreds of thousands of distinct CDR3 sequences, with 29% found just once. Sequencing used blood. Source of these receptors: a woman of 80 years or more in good health.

This clonotype was counted many times. The gene calls are TRBV9 and TRBJ2-7, with D perhaps matching TRBD1 (5 bases). Germline CDR1 reads SGDLS; CDR2 reads YYNGEE. CDR3 size: 15 residues. V lost 0 bases and J 6 bases, leaving 16 bases between the germline ends. The CDR3 nucleotides read TGTGCCAGCAGCGTAGAGGGGCAGGGTGATCGCGAGCAGTACTTC. Translation: CASSVEGQGDREQYF. Variable domain in full (rest from reference TRBV9 and TRBJ2-7): DSGVTQTPKHLITATGQRVTLRCSPRSGDLSVYWYQQSLDQGLQFLIQYYNGEERAKGNILERFSAQQFPDLHSELNLSSLELGDSALYFCASSVEGQGDREQYFGPGTRLTVT.

This clonotype was seen ten or more times. This rearrangement joins TRBV6-6 to TRBJ2-7; 9 nucleotides line up with TRBD2. The CDR3 sequence is 15 residues long. V was clipped by 7 bases and J by 3 bases; unmatched bases: 10. The germline CDR1 and CDR2 sequences are MNHNY and SVGAGI (reference sequence). Here the CDR3 DNA reads TGTGCCAGCACCCCGGGGACTAGCAGTAACTACGAGCAGTACTTC. Translation: CASTPGTSSNYEQYF.

The table lists this clonotype with a few counts. This sequence joins TRBV19 and TRBJ2-1; 7 nucleotides align to TRBD1. CDR3 size: 14 residues. The V segment lost 4 bases and the J segment 8 bases; nucleotides outside the gene matches: 8. Germline V gene sequence: CDR1 LNHDA, CDR2 SQIVND (reference sequence). The CDR3 loop is CASSTPGQSYEQFF. The CDR3 DNA reads as TGTGCCAGTAGTACCCCGGGACAGAGCTATGAGCAGTTCTTC.

The chain links TRBV16 to TRBJ1-5, with a tentative D call TRBD1 (6 bases). The germline V and J ends were trimmed by 9 bases and 3 bases, with 12 bases remaining between them. Germline V gene data show CDR1 as KGHSY and CDR2 as FQNENV. This CDR3 has 13 residues. The CDR3 loop is CASNQGFNQPQHF. The CDR3 DNA sequence: TGTGCCAGTAACCAGGGGTTCAATCAGCCCCAGCATTTT.

This clonotype was seen at least ten times. V is TRBV27 and J is TRBJ2-1; 8 bases agree with TRBD2. This CDR3 region has 16 residues. V was pared by 6 bases and J by 0 bases, with 7 bases of the junction left unmatched. Looked up from germline, CDR1 is MNHEY and CDR2 is SMNVEV (reference sequence). The CDR3 loop is CASSLVGGASYNEQFF. The CDR3, as DNA: TGTGCCAGCAGCTTAGTCGGGGGGGCCTCCTACAATGAGCAGTTCTTC.

In this sample, this clonotype turned up many times. The chain employs TRBV4-3 and TRBJ2-1, with a tentative D call TRBD2 (7 bases). Deletions cut 3 bases from V and 8 bases from J, with 14 bases between. This CDR3 region has 14 residues. CDR1 is LGHNA and CDR2 is YSLEER in the germline V gene. This CDR3 is CASSHTGGRDEQFF. DNA for the CDR3: TGCGCCAGCAGCCACACGGGGGGCCGAGATGAGCAGTTCTTC.

This clonotype has at least ten counts. The chain recombines TRBV7-2 with TRBJ1-6; TRBD1 matches at 7 bases. This CDR3 has 14 amino acids. Germline trimming cut 5 bases from V and 8 bases from J; bases unmatched to any gene: 6. Germline loops: CDR1 SGHTA, CDR2 FQGNSA. The CDR3 spells CASSRDRAHSPLHF. The CDR3 nucleotides are TGTGCCAGCAGCCGTGACAGGGCTCATTCACCCCTCCACTTT. Full variable domain (rest looked up from reference TRBV7-2 and TRBJ1-6): GAGVSQSPSNKVTEKGKDVELRCDPISGHTALYWYRQSLGQGLEFLIYFQGNSAPDKSGLPSDRFSAERTGGSVSTLTIQRTQQEDSAVYLCASSRDRAHSPLHFGNGTRLTVT.

Comment on this clonotype: This may arise from a read error, as a much more abundant clone is one base away. The chain carries TRBV12-3 or TRBV12-4 and TRBJ2-1; a weak D match, TRBD2 (6 bases). Deletions cut 4 bases from V and 6 bases from J, with 19 bases between. The CDR3 length is 16 residues. The CDR3 reads CASSSSQLVGGNEQFF. For the CDR3, the DNA is TGTGCCAGCAGTTCAAGCCAACTAGTGGGGGGCAATGAGCAGTTCTTC.

This clonotype has only a few counts. The rearrangement joins TRBV10-1 to TRBJ1-1, with D unclear. The CDR3 contains 16 residues. V lost 3 bases, J lost 1 base, and 15 bases lay in between. Per the germline V gene, CDR1 is WNHNN and CDR2 is SYGVQD (reference sequence). The CDR3 loop reads CASSEVSARRNTEAFF. The CDR3 DNA sequence: TGCGCCAGCAGTGAAGTCAGCGCCAGGAGGAACACTGAAGCTTTCTTT.

Ten or more counts support this clonotype. This chain uses TRBV5-5 with TRBJ2-1; perhaps TRBD1 as D (6 bases). Germline V CDR1 and CDR2: SGHKS, YYEKEE (reference sequence). The CDR3 covers 15 residues. V gave up 4 bases and J gave up 6 bases, with 17 bases separating them. The CDR3 protein is CASSQPGVRRNEQFF. The CDR3 nucleotides read TGTGCCAGCAGCCAACCAGGGGTTCGGCGCAATGAGCAGTTCTTC.

The sample holds a few counts of this clonotype. The V and J genes are TRBV20-1 and TRBJ1-1; 11 bases agree with TRBD1. This CDR3 spans 15 amino acids. The trim removed 0 bases at V and 4 bases at J, leaving 4 bases unmatched. CDR1 DFQATT and CDR2 SNEGSKA come from the germline V gene (reference sequence). The CDR3 DNA follows: TGCAGTGCTAGAGATTTAGGACAGGGGGCCACTGAAGCTTTCTTT. Translation gives CSARDLGQGATEAFF.

This clonotype was counted at least ten times. J is TRBJ1-1 and V is TRBV7-2; TRBD1 aligns across 8 bases. V lost 6 bases and J lost 0; bases outside the gene matches: 9. This CDR3 has 16 residues. CDR1 is SGHTA, CDR2 FQGNSA, per germline. As DNA, the CDR3 is TGTGCCAGCAGGCCGCAGGGGGCTATCATGAACACTGAAGCTTTCTTT. Its translation: CASRPQGAIMNTEAFF.

This clonotype was observed many times. The CDR3 nucleotides read TGCGCCAGCAGCTTGGCGCAGGTCCCATTCGATGAGCAGTTCTTC. Protein: CASSLAQVPFDEQFF. The rearrangement links TRBV5-1 to TRBJ2-1, with no clear D. Between the trimmed V and J ends, which lost 0 bases and 8 bases, there was a span of 15 bases. CDR1 is SGHRS, CDR2 YFSETQ, per germline. This CDR3 comprises 15 residues. Full variable domain (rest looked up from reference TRBV5-1 and TRBJ2-1): KAGVTQTPRYLIKTRGQQVTLSCSPISGHRSVSWYQQTPGQGLQFLFEYFSETQRNKGNFPGRFSGRQFSNSRSEMNVSTLELGDSALYLCASSLAQVPFDEQFFGPGTRLTVL.

At least ten counts were recorded for this clonotype. This chain's CDR3 is CSARVRTAKETQYF. CDR3 sequence (DNA): TGCAGTGCTAGGGTCCGGACCGCAAAAGAGACCCAGTACTTC. The rearrangement joins TRBV20-1 to TRBJ2-5; D is undetermined. The CDR3 has 14 residues. Germline V gene data show CDR1 as DFQATT and CDR2 as SNEGSKA (reference sequence). V was cut by 3 bases and J by 3 bases, with 14 bases left in between.

This clonotype was recorded at least ten times. V is TRBV14 and J is TRBJ2-1, with 8 bases fitting TRBD2. Germline V CDR1 and CDR2: SGHDN, FVKESK. The CDR3 runs 15 residues. The V segment lost 1 base and the J segment 10 bases; nucleotides outside the gene matches: 9. CDR3 sequence (DNA): TGTGCCAGCAGCCAAGCTAGCGGGCGGGGCCACGAGCAGTTCTTC. This gives the protein CASSQASGRGHEQFF.

This clonotype was seen only a few times. The gene calls are TRBV5-1 and TRBJ2-1; possibly TRBD2 for D (5 bases). V lost 0 bases and J lost 8, with 18 bases in between. The CDR3 consists of 16 residues. Germline CDR1 is SGHRS and CDR2 is YFSETQ. This chain's CDR3 is CASSLALDRGGDEQFF. The CDR3 nucleotides read TGCGCCAGCAGCTTGGCCTTGGATCGGGGTGGCGATGAGCAGTTCTTC.

This clonotype has a count of ten or more. The CDR3 region is CSAQRPNYGYTF. CDR3 in DNA: TGCAGCGCCCAACGCCCTAACTATGGCTACACCTTC. The chain joins TRBV20-1 to TRBJ1-2; D is unresolved. The CDR3 consists of 12 residues. Germline CDR1 DFQATT, CDR2 SNEGSKA (reference sequence).

This clonotype has ten or more counts. The chain is built from TRBV5-1 and TRBJ2-3; TRBD2 aligns across 13 bases. Germline V gene lookup returns CDR1 SGHRS and CDR2 YFSETQ. The length of the CDR3 is 15 residues. After removal of 3 bases from V and 4 bases from J, the junction contained 2 bases not matched to a gene. The CDR3 DNA reads as TGCGCCAGCAGCTCTGGACTAGCGGGGGCAGATACGCAGTATTTT. It specifies CASSSGLAGADTQYF.

In this sample, this clonotype turned up many times. The V gene is TRBV2, the J gene TRBJ2-3; D call uncertain. Germline CDR1 is SNHLY and CDR2 is FYNNEI. CDR3 length equals 12 residues. V gave up 4 bases and J gave up 11 bases, with 13 bases separating them. This chain's CDR3 is CASSADTWKQYF. The CDR3 DNA is TGTGCCAGCAGTGCTGACACCTGGAAGCAGTATTTT.